This is a list of T cell receptor beta chains from one sample in a study of blood T cell repertoires in COVID-19. The data were produced by immunoSEQ multiplex PCR, yet TCRdb's version contains in-frame clones alone and is incomplete. Of roughly 250,000 clones in the sample, about 80% were seen once. The sequenced material came from peripheral blood. The source is a woman older than 75 with acute or convalescent COVID-19. Each CDR3 is given with its conserved first and last residue. Fields, in order: J gene, clone size, D gene, V gene, CDR3 protein, CDR3 DNA. The D gene is left open where the match is weak. Where a row states a size, it is once, few, many or the class of an expanded clone; other rows omit it.

j_gene: TRBJ1-5; abundance: -; d_gene: TRBD1; v_gene: TRBV29-1; CDR3aa: CSVAGTGGGQPQHF; CDR3nt: TGCAGCGTTGCCGGGACAGGGGGAGGACAGCCCCAGCATTTT
j_gene: TRBJ1-2; abundance: -; d_gene: TRBD1; v_gene: TRBV19; CDR3aa: CASSATGGAYGYTF; CDR3nt: TGTGCCAGTAGTGCAACAGGGGGCGCGTATGGCTACACCTTC
j_gene: TRBJ2-7; abundance: few; d_gene: TRBD2; v_gene: TRBV3-1/TRBV3-2; CDR3aa: CASSQRLPGSRGGSEQYF; CDR3nt: TGTGCCAGCAGCCAAAGACTACCGGGCAGCCGGGGGGGGTCGGAGCAGTACTTC
j_gene: TRBJ1-5; abundance: -; d_gene: -; v_gene: TRBV6-5; CDR3aa: CASSRRVDQPQHF; CDR3nt: TGTGCCAGCAGTCGCAGGGTGGATCAGCCCCAGCATTTT
j_gene: TRBJ2-1; abundance: -; d_gene: TRBD2; v_gene: TRBV6-1; CDR3aa: CASSEGGAGVREQFF; CDR3nt: TGTGCCAGCAGTGAAGGTGGAGCGGGAGTGAGGGAGCAGTTCTTC
j_gene: TRBJ1-3; abundance: once; d_gene: -; v_gene: TRBV21-1; CDR3aa: CASSKGRKNRGTSGNTIYF; CDR3nt: TGTGCCAGCAGCAAAGGAAGGAAAAACAGGGGAACCTCTGGAAACACCATATATTTT
j_gene: TRBJ1-4; abundance: -; d_gene: -; v_gene: TRBV7-9; CDR3aa: CASSLPRGTINEKLFF; CDR3nt: TGTGCCAGCAGCCTACCGCGGGGTACAATTAATGAAAAACTGTTTTTT
j_gene: TRBJ2-7; abundance: few; d_gene: -; v_gene: TRBV19; CDR3aa: CASSIETGSPYEQYF; CDR3nt: TGTGCCAGTAGTATAGAAACAGGATCCCCTTACGAGCAGTACTTC
j_gene: TRBJ1-5; abundance: -; d_gene: -; v_gene: TRBV2; CDR3aa: CASSDKAENQPQHF; CDR3nt: TGTGCCAGCAGTGACAAGGCGGAGAATCAGCCCCAGCATTTT
j_gene: TRBJ1-2; abundance: few; d_gene: -; v_gene: TRBV29-1; CDR3aa: CSVEPPGTPLRNTF; CDR3nt: TGCAGCGTAGAACCCCCCGGGACACCCTTAAGGAACACCTTC
j_gene: TRBJ1-2; abundance: -; d_gene: -; v_gene: TRBV19; CDR3aa: CASSKVNRWNYGYTF; CDR3nt: TGTGCCAGTAGTAAGGTGAACAGGTGGAACTATGGCTACACCTTC
j_gene: TRBJ1-2; abundance: few; d_gene: -; v_gene: TRBV6-5; CDR3aa: CASSRSQGGYTF; CDR3nt: TGTGCCAGCAGCCGAAGCCAGGGCGGCTACACCTTC
j_gene: TRBJ2-7; abundance: few; d_gene: -; v_gene: TRBV5-4; CDR3aa: CASSSRGRTYEQYF; CDR3nt: TGTGCCAGCAGCTCAAGGGGTCGTACCTACGAGCAGTACTTC
j_gene: TRBJ1-4; abundance: once; d_gene: TRBD1; v_gene: TRBV2; CDR3aa: CASRTGRNEKLFF; CDR3nt: TGTGCCAGCAGGACAGGGCGTAATGAAAAACTGTTTTTT
j_gene: TRBJ1-3; abundance: -; d_gene: -; v_gene: TRBV6-5; CDR3aa: CASSQGSLGGNTIYF; CDR3nt: TGTGCCAGCAGTCAGGGATCCTTGGGAGGAAACACCATATATTTT
j_gene: TRBJ1-2; abundance: -; d_gene: -; v_gene: TRBV5-1; CDR3aa: CASSLAGMSGYTF; CDR3nt: TGCGCCAGCAGCTTGGCGGGTATGTCAGGCTACACCTTC
j_gene: TRBJ2-3; abundance: -; d_gene: -; v_gene: TRBV6-5; CDR3aa: CASSYVRGLTDTQYF; CDR3nt: TGTGCCAGCAGTTACGTCCGGGGACTCACAGATACGCAGTATTTT
j_gene: TRBJ1-2; abundance: -; d_gene: -; v_gene: TRBV5-6; CDR3aa: CASSFIRVGGNYGYTF; CDR3nt: TGTGCCAGCAGTTTTATCAGGGTCGGCGGTAACTATGGCTACACCTTC
j_gene: TRBJ1-2; abundance: -; d_gene: -; v_gene: TRBV2; CDR3aa: CASSETGDYGYTF; CDR3nt: TGTGCCAGCAGTGAAACGGGGGACTATGGCTACACCTTC
j_gene: TRBJ1-1; abundance: few; d_gene: TRBD1; v_gene: TRBV5-6; CDR3aa: CASSLTGGPMNTEAFF; CDR3nt: TGTGCCAGCAGCTTGACAGGGGGCCCGATGAACACTGAAGCTTTCTTT
j_gene: TRBJ2-7; abundance: -; d_gene: -; v_gene: TRBV7-2; CDR3aa: CASSLDSGRGNYEQYF; CDR3nt: TGTGCCAGCAGCTTAGATTCAGGCAGGGGAAACTACGAGCAGTACTTC
j_gene: TRBJ2-1; abundance: few; d_gene: TRBD2; v_gene: TRBV7-7; CDR3aa: CASSSGRGENNEQFF; CDR3nt: TGTGCCAGCAGCAGTGGGAGGGGCGAAAACAATGAGCAGTTCTTC
j_gene: TRBJ2-1; abundance: -; d_gene: TRBD2; v_gene: TRBV7-6; CDR3aa: CASSYLSGATYNEQFF; CDR3nt: TGTGCCAGCAGCTACCTTAGCGGGGCCACCTACAATGAGCAGTTCTTC
j_gene: TRBJ2-5; abundance: -; d_gene: -; v_gene: TRBV7-9; CDR3aa: CASSLAGGETQYF; CDR3nt: TGTGCCAGCAGCTTAGCGGGGGGAGAGACCCAGTACTTC
j_gene: TRBJ1-2; abundance: -; d_gene: TRBD1; v_gene: TRBV6-1; CDR3aa: CASSDPGTGTYGYTF; CDR3nt: TGTGCCAGCAGTGACCCCGGGACAGGAACCTATGGCTACACCTTC
j_gene: TRBJ2-7; abundance: -; d_gene: TRBD1; v_gene: TRBV15; CDR3aa: CATSRDQQGVYEQYF; CDR3nt: TGTGCCACCAGCAGAGATCAACAGGGGGTCTACGAGCAGTACTTC
j_gene: TRBJ2-3; abundance: -; d_gene: -; v_gene: TRBV7-9; CDR3aa: CASSKDSHTQYF; CDR3nt: TGTGCCAGCAGCAAGGACAGCCATACGCAGTATTTT
j_gene: TRBJ2-7; abundance: -; d_gene: TRBD1; v_gene: TRBV6-4; CDR3aa: CASSDKTGGTYEQYF; CDR3nt: TGTGCCAGCAGTGACAAAACAGGGGGAACCTACGAGCAGTACTTC
j_gene: TRBJ2-1; abundance: -; d_gene: TRBD1; v_gene: TRBV27; CDR3aa: CASSRTGAYNEQFF; CDR3nt: TGTGCCAGCAGCAGGACAGGGGCCTACAATGAGCAGTTCTTC
j_gene: TRBJ1-5; abundance: few; d_gene: TRBD1; v_gene: TRBV27; CDR3aa: CASSHRTGGRGQPQHF; CDR3nt: TGTGCCAGCAGCCACCGGACAGGGGGCAGGGGTCAGCCCCAGCATTTT
j_gene: TRBJ2-7; abundance: few; d_gene: -; v_gene: TRBV6-5; CDR3aa: CASSYSGDNSYEQYF; CDR3nt: TGTGCCAGCAGTTACTCGGGGGACAACTCCTACGAGCAGTACTTC
j_gene: TRBJ1-1; abundance: -; d_gene: TRBD1; v_gene: TRBV19; CDR3aa: CASRVTGQANTEAFF; CDR3nt: TGTGCCAGTAGGGTGACAGGGCAGGCGAACACTGAAGCTTTCTTT
j_gene: TRBJ1-3; abundance: few; d_gene: TRBD1; v_gene: TRBV18; CDR3aa: CASSPTGGDGNTIYF; CDR3nt: TGTGCCAGCTCACCGACAGGGGGCGATGGAAACACCATATATTTT
j_gene: TRBJ1-6; abundance: -; d_gene: -; v_gene: TRBV4-3; CDR3aa: CASSDSSSYNSPLHF; CDR3nt: TGCGCCTCCTCGGACTCAAGCTCCTATAATTCACCCCTCCACTTT
j_gene: TRBJ1-1; abundance: -; d_gene: -; v_gene: TRBV29-1; CDR3aa: CSSRGTENTEAFF; CDR3nt: TGCAGTTCGAGGGGGACGGAGAACACTGAAGCTTTCTTT
j_gene: TRBJ1-5; abundance: -; d_gene: -; v_gene: TRBV3-1/TRBV3-2; CDR3aa: CASSHWGVQPQHF; CDR3nt: TGTGCCAGCAGCCATTGGGGGGTTCAGCCCCAGCATTTT
j_gene: TRBJ2-1; abundance: -; d_gene: -; v_gene: TRBV5-1; CDR3aa: CASSLEAGLIPNEQFF; CDR3nt: TGCGCCAGCAGCTTGGAGGCGGGCCTTATCCCCAATGAGCAGTTCTTC
j_gene: TRBJ2-7; abundance: -; d_gene: TRBD1; v_gene: TRBV6-2/TRBV6-3; CDR3aa: CASSYPGVAPGTGNSYEQYF; CDR3nt: TGTGCCAGCAGTTACCCGGGTGTGGCGCCCGGGACAGGGAATTCCTACGAGCAGTACTTC
j_gene: TRBJ1-3; abundance: -; d_gene: TRBD1; v_gene: TRBV7-2; CDR3aa: CASSLQGAANTIYF; CDR3nt: TGTGCCAGCAGCCTACAGGGGGCTGCAAACACCATATATTTT
j_gene: TRBJ2-5; abundance: -; d_gene: TRBD2; v_gene: TRBV27; CDR3aa: CASSLSIAGQETQYF; CDR3nt: TGTGCCAGCAGTTTATCGATAGCGGGACAAGAGACCCAGTACTTC
j_gene: TRBJ2-1; abundance: -; d_gene: -; v_gene: TRBV18; CDR3aa: CASSPQEGFLTNNEQFF; CDR3nt: TGTGCCAGCTCACCACAGGAGGGTTTCCTGACTAACAATGAGCAGTTCTTC
j_gene: TRBJ1-5; abundance: few; d_gene: TRBD1; v_gene: TRBV6-2/TRBV6-3; CDR3aa: CASSRTGYGNQPQHF; CDR3nt: TGTGCCAGCAGTCGGACAGGGTACGGCAATCAGCCCCAGCATTTT